These T cell receptor beta chains were read from a single sample in a study of blood T cell repertoires in COVID-19. Sequenced by immunoSEQ multiplex PCR; TCRdb stores in-frame clones only, minus some. The sample yields around 400,000 clones, around 87% seen once. The sequenced sample was peripheral blood. The receptors come from a woman in her sixties or seventies with COVID-19, enrolled during active disease. Each CDR3 is given with its conserved first and last residue. The D gene is left open where the match is weak. For some rows the clone size is stated as once, few or many, or as a class when expanded; others skip it.

TRBJ1-6 | few | . | TRBV7-2 | CASSAVKSPLHF | TGTGCCAGCAGCGCGGTGAAATCACCCCTCCACTTT
TRBJ2-5 | . | TRBD2 | TRBV18 | CASSPGLAQETQYF | TGTGCCAGCTCACCCGGACTAGCTCAAGAGACCCAGTACTTC
TRBJ1-2 | . | . | TRBV12-3/TRBV12-4 | CASSFGRGYGYTF | TGTGCCAGCAGTTTCGGCAGGGGATATGGCTACACCTTC
TRBJ2-7 | . | . | TRBV21-1 | CASSKVEESYPSYEQYF | TGTGCCAGCAGCAAAGTAGAAGAATCCTACCCTTCCTACGAGCAGTACTTC
TRBJ2-1 | . | . | TRBV11-1 | CASSLLDFDNEQFF | TGTGCCAGCAGCCTTCTTGACTTTGACAATGAGCAGTTCTTC
TRBJ2-3 | . | . | TRBV9 | CASSVGAGHTDTQYF | TGTGCCAGCAGCGTAGGGGCAGGGCACACAGATACGCAGTATTTT
TRBJ1-4 | once | . | TRBV3-1/TRBV3-2 | CASSQGGKGEKLFF | TGTGCCAGCAGCCAAGGCGGGAAGGGTGAAAAACTGTTTTTT
TRBJ1-5 | . | TRBD1 | TRBV7-9 | CASSRQGSTYSNQPQHF | TGTGCCAGTAGTAGACAGGGAAGTACGTATAGCAATCAGCCCCAGCATTTT
TRBJ1-1 | . | . | TRBV19 | CASSTPGHGNTEAFF | TGTGCCAGTAGTACCCCGGGACACGGGAACACTGAAGCTTTCTTT
TRBJ2-3 | . | . | TRBV5-1 | CASSLIPSTDTQYF | TGCGCCAGCAGCTTGATTCCTAGCACAGATACGCAGTATTTT
TRBJ2-7 | . | TRBD2 | TRBV7-8 | CASSLSPSGAYEQYF | TGTGCCAGCAGCTTAAGCCCTAGCGGGGCCTACGAGCAGTACTTC
TRBJ1-1 | . | TRBD1 | TRBV6-5 | CATAPGQLNTEAFF | TGTGCCACTGCACCGGGACAGTTGAACACTGAAGCTTTCTTT
TRBJ1-3 | . | . | TRBV6-5 | CASTPTVQAATRHF | TGTGCCAGCACCCCAACCGTACAGGCAGCTACCAGGCATTTT
TRBJ2-2 | . | TRBD2 | TRBV7-2 | CASSPRRRGVNTGELFF | TGTGCCAGCAGCCCCCGGCGGCGGGGGGTAAACACCGGGGAGCTGTTTTTT
TRBJ2-6 | . | . | TRBV29-1 | CSVWRGSGANVLTF | TGCAGCGTTTGGCGAGGCTCTGGGGCCAACGTCCTGACTTTC
TRBJ2-7 | . | . | TRBV11-2 | CASSLGGFSEQYF | TGTGCCAGCAGCTTAGGAGGTTTCTCCGAGCAGTACTTC
TRBJ2-1 | . | TRBD2 | TRBV6-6 | CASSLAGVREQFF | TGTGCCAGCAGTTTAGCGGGGGTGCGGGAGCAGTTCTTC
TRBJ2-1 | . | TRBD2 | TRBV5-1 | CASSSDLLAGAGINEQFF | TGCGCCAGCAGCTCCGATTTACTAGCGGGGGCCGGGATCAATGAGCAGTTCTTC
TRBJ1-1 | . | . | TRBV28 | CASSTQGRTEAFF | TGTGCCAGCAGTACACAGGGAAGAACTGAAGCTTTCTTT
TRBJ1-4 | . | . | TRBV9 | CASSPRAGWNEKLFF | TGTGCCAGCAGCCCCCGAGCGGGGTGGAATGAAAAACTGTTTTTT
TRBJ2-2 | . | . | TRBV19 | CASSTRDMDQLNTGELFF | TGTGCCAGTAGTACACGGGACATGGACCAACTAAACACCGGGGAGCTGTTTTTT
TRBJ2-7 | once | TRBD1 | TRBV27 | CASSLYGQGNPREQYF | TGTGCCAGCAGTTTATACGGACAGGGGAATCCGCGGGAGCAGTACTTC
TRBJ1-6 | . | TRBD1 | TRBV9 | CASSRDRDNSPLHF | TGTGCCAGCAGCCGGGACAGAGATAATTCACCCCTCCACTTT
TRBJ1-6 | . | TRBD1 | TRBV9 | CASSGTGVDSPLHF | TGTGCCAGCAGCGGAACAGGGGTGGATTCACCCCTCCACTTT
TRBJ2-7 | . | . | TRBV5-5 | CASSLRATGSYEQYF | TGTGCCAGCAGCTTGCGTGCGACGGGCTCCTACGAGCAGTACTTC
TRBJ2-3 | . | . | TRBV12-5 | CASGLEQGLHTQYF | TGTGCTAGTGGTTTGGAGCAGGGCCTTCATACGCAGTATTTT
TRBJ2-7 | . | . | TRBV21-1 | CASSPTSGVLWQYF | TGTGCCAGCAGCCCGACTAGCGGGGTCCTATGGCAGTACTTC
TRBJ2-1 | . | TRBD2 | TRBV5-1 | CASSLGLAGDYNEQFF | TGCGCCAGCAGCCTGGGACTAGCGGGGGACTACAATGAGCAGTTCTTC
TRBJ1-1 | . | . | TRBV27 | CASSRDRIPLAEAFF | TGTGCCAGCAGTCGGGATCGGATCCCTCTCGCTGAAGCTTTCTTT
TRBJ2-1 | . | TRBD1 | TRBV6-6 | CASIGTGGSYNEQFF | TGTGCCAGCATTGGGACAGGGGGATCCTACAATGAGCAGTTCTTC
TRBJ1-6 | . | . | TRBV27 | CASSLSTQGSSPLHF | TGTGCCAGCAGTTTATCGACGCAGGGGTCCTCACCCCTCCACTTT
TRBJ2-2 | . | TRBD2 | TRBV5-4 | CASSPPGTSLFGELFF | TGTGCCAGCAGCCCCCCCGGGACTAGTTTGTTCGGGGAGCTGTTTTTT
TRBJ2-5 | . | TRBD1 | TRBV5-1 | CASSLEGAAATQYF | TGCGCCAGCAGCTTGGAGGGGGCCGCGGCAACCCAGTACTTC
TRBJ1-6 | . | . | TRBV11-3 | CASSLDSGFRGNSPLHF | TGTGCCAGCAGCTTAGATTCTGGGTTCCGCGGTAATTCACCCCTCCACTTT
TRBJ2-2 | . | TRBD1 | TRBV7-6 | CASSLVGQGELFF | TGTGCCAGCAGCTTAGTGGGACAGGGGGAGCTGTTTTTT
TRBJ1-5 | . | . | TRBV5-4 | CASSSGGGRNQPQHF | TGTGCCAGCAGCTCTGGGGGCGGTCGCAATCAGCCCCAGCATTTT
TRBJ2-5 | . | TRBD2 | TRBV7-9 | CASSLGGLASETQYF | TGTGCCAGCAGCTTGGGGGGACTAGCGTCCGAGACCCAGTACTTC
TRBJ1-4 | . | . | TRBV2 | CASRKTGGGNEKLFF | TGTGCCAGCAGAAAAACAGGCGGTGGTAATGAAAAACTGTTTTTT
TRBJ1-1 | . | TRBD1 | TRBV7-8 | CASSVRPPGQVTEAFF | TGTGCCAGCAGCGTACGACCCCCGGGACAGGTCACTGAAGCTTTCTTT
TRBJ1-2 | . | TRBD1 | TRBV7-6 | CASSSLYRDRNYGYTF | TGTGCCAGCAGCTCACTCTACCGGGACAGGAACTATGGCTACACCTTC
TRBJ2-7 | . | TRBD2 | TRBV4-1 | CASSVGTSGALEQYF | TGCGCCAGCAGCGTCGGGACTAGCGGGGCCCTCGAGCAGTACTTC
TRBJ1-2 | . | . | TRBV6-5 | CASSHEQGQNYGYTF | TGTGCCAGCAGTCACGAACAGGGCCAGAACTATGGCTACACCTTC
TRBJ1-1 | . | . | TRBV19 | CASSRGLVTEAFF | TGTGCCAGTAGTAGGGGGCTGGTTACTGAAGCTTTCTTT
TRBJ1-3 | . | TRBD1 | TRBV4-2 | CASSQDSTGKGPGNTIYF | TGTGCCAGCAGCCAAGATTCGACAGGGAAAGGCCCTGGAAACACCATATATTTT
TRBJ1-6 | once | . | TRBV6-5 | CASSSGDGLNSPLHF | TGTGCCAGCAGCTCCGGTGACGGGTTGAACTCACCCCTCCACTTT
TRBJ1-2 | . | . | TRBV4-2 | CASSQYMGRDLGYYTF | TGTGCCAGCAGCCAATATATGGGGAGGGACCTTGGGTACTACACCTTC
TRBJ2-2 | . | . | TRBV19 | CASSPGFPGELFF | TGTGCCAGTAGTCCAGGGTTCCCCGGGGAGCTGTTTTTT
TRBJ2-7 | . | . | TRBV21-1 | CASSKDEGNSYEQYF | TGTGCCAGCAGCAAAGATGAGGGTAACTCCTACGAGCAGTACTTC
TRBJ2-7 | . | TRBD1 | TRBV5-1 | CASNQGASYEQYF | TGCGCCAGCAATCAGGGGGCGTCCTACGAGCAGTACTTC
TRBJ2-6 | . | . | TRBV20-1 | CSASQAATGANVLTF | TGCAGTGCTAGTCAGGCAGCCACAGGGGCCAACGTCCTGACTTTC
TRBJ1-2 | . | . | TRBV12-3/TRBV12-4 | CASSLEGYTF | TGTGCCAGCAGTCTTGAGGGCTACACCTTC
TRBJ1-5 | . | . | TRBV6-6 | CASSQQVGQPQHF | TGTGCCAGCAGCCAACAGGTGGGTCAGCCCCAGCATTTT
TRBJ1-5 | . | TRBD1 | TRBV29-1 | CSLRTGPSNQPQHF | TGCAGCTTACGGACAGGACCAAGCAATCAGCCCCAGCATTTT